This TCR beta chain stems from a study of shared clonotypes between healthy human individuals. Study-level points and caveats: Rarefaction revealed incomplete sorted-subset sequencing despite large depth.

The V end lost 5 bases, the J end lost 5 bases, and 21 bases lay between the germline ends. The CDR3 has 16 residues. The germline V gene encodes CDR1 MNHEY and CDR2 SMNVEV (reference sequence). Per the original methods: ImmunoSEQ supplied junction-only sequences lacking quality scores, so filtering was different. The data were produced by immunoSEQ multiplex PCR, yet TCRdb's version contains in-frame clones alone and is incomplete. V and J calls and clone size follow that table, whereas D and trimming were derived from the DNA. The repertoire holds about 1,900,000 clones, with 85% to 95% as singletons. As for this clone: As yet, its antigen is unknown.

CD8 cells regarded as naive lacked CD45RO, were positively chosen for CCR7, and omitted terminally differentiated effector memory CD45RA+ cells. Recent vaccinations or acute infections were absent in the healthy HIV-negative adult donors. This receptor was obtained from a young man in good health. The chain employs TRBV27 and TRBJ2-5; D not resolved. The specimen was naive CD8+ T cells sorted from blood. The CDR3, as DNA: TGTGCCAGCAGTCCCCTCCGGTACGGCGGTGGGGAGACCCAGTACTTC. It codes for CASSPLRYGGGETQYF.